These 18 T cell receptor beta chains came from one sample sequenced in a study of a mutant IDH1 vaccine in newly diagnosed glioma. Noted time point: week 5, during vaccination. A 20-mer mutant IDH1 peptide at 300 ug was injected subcutaneously with topical imiquimod. Data came from immunoSEQ multiplex PCR; TCRdb stores just in-frame clones and leaves some out. The data show roughly 30,000 clones, with around 90% seen just once and approximately 3.4% held by the top ten. These receptors lack a known antigen. Material: peripheral blood mononuclear cells (PBMCs), obtained from a glioma patient whose treatment included an IDH1 peptide vaccine. These TCRs come from a woman aged 40 to 50 with glioma. Some clones in this sample may be carry-over from other donors' samples.

V and J are TRBV9 and TRBJ2-5; 11 bases agree with TRBD2. Trimming removed 3 bases from V and 1 base from J; junction bases left unmatched: 8. From germline, CDR1 is SGDLS and CDR2 YYNGEE. CDR3 length equals 17 residues. CDR3 amino acids: CASSDPSGRISQETQYF. CDR3 coding DNA: TGTGCCAGCAGCGACCCTAGCGGGAGGATCTCCCAAGAGACCCAGTACTTC.

This chain connects TRBV9 to TRBJ2-3; D not resolved. The CDR3 sequence is 14 residues long. CDR1 is SGDLS, CDR2 YYNGEE, per germline. Trimming cost V 3 bases and J 0 bases, with 8 bases left between them. The CDR3 nucleotides read TGTGCCAGCAGCGCGGACGGAAGCACAGATACGCAGTATTTT. Translating gives CASSADGSTDTQYF.

The chain uses TRBV5-4 and TRBJ1-2; D not resolved. CDR3 length equals 13 residues. V was clipped by 2 bases and J by 6 bases, with 11 bases between them. Germline CDR1 and CDR2: SGHNT and YYREEE (reference sequence). The CDR3 nucleotides read TGTGCCAGCAGCTTTTTCGGTGGTAATGGCTACACCTTC. It yields the protein CASSFFGGNGYTF.

The V and J genes are TRBV11-3 and TRBJ2-5; 11 bases are a match to TRBD2. The CDR3 extends over 17 amino acids. Germline V gene data show CDR1 as SGHNT and CDR2 as YENEEA. After removal of 5 bases from V and 1 base from J, the junction contained 9 bases not matched to a gene. CDR3 nucleotide sequence: TGTGCCAGCAGCCAGCAGGATACTAGCGGGAGCCAAGAGACCCAGTACTTC. Its protein product is CASSQQDTSGSQETQYF.

This chain links TRBV28 with TRBJ2-1; weak D call: TRBD2 (5 bases). The CDR3 length is 12 residues. Trimming cost V 4 bases and J 10 bases, with 11 bases left between them. Germline V gives CDR1 MDHEN, CDR2 SYDVKM. CDR3 sequence (DNA): TGTGCCAGCAGTTCAGAGAGGGAGGAGCAGTTCTTC. Encoded protein: CASSSEREEQFF.

The V call is TRBV9, the J call TRBJ1-2; no clear D. The V end lost 0 bases, the J end lost 8 bases, and 17 bases lay between the germline ends. The germline CDR1 and CDR2 sequences are SGDLS and YYNGEE. The length of the CDR3 is 15 residues. CDR3 bases: TGTGCCAGCAGCGTAGCTTATTCGGCGCTGAGGGGCTACACCTTC. This gives the protein CASSVAYSALRGYTF.

In this sample, this clone turned up a few times. The rearrangement links TRBV9 to TRBJ1-5; D perhaps matches TRBD1 (6 bases). The germline V gene encodes CDR1 SGDLS and CDR2 YYNGEE. Trimming stripped 5 bases from V and 0 bases from J, with 9 bases between. CDR3 length: 14 residues. CDR3 residues: CASSRDISNQPQHF. In DNA form, the CDR3 reads TGTGCCAGCAGTCGGGACATTAGCAATCAGCCCCAGCATTTT.

CDR3 residues: CASSLLRDNSPLHF. The DNA of the CDR3 is TGTGCCAGCAGCTTGTTACGGGATAATTCACCCCTCCACTTT. This chain links TRBV7-6 with TRBJ1-6; no firm D call. This CDR3 has 14 residues. V was clipped by 3 bases and J by 5 bases, with 8 bases between them. CDR1 is SGHVS and CDR2 is FNYEAQ in the germline V gene.

This chain uses TRBV7-2 with TRBJ2-2; TRBD1 agrees at 9 bases. The V and J ends lost 5 bases and 5 bases, in that order; junction bases with no gene match: 15. The CDR3 covers 18 residues. CDR1 is SGHTA, CDR2 FQGNSA, per germline. The CDR3 is CASSPPGTGTLRTGELFF. The CDR3 bases are TGTGCCAGCAGCCCACCCGGGACAGGGACTTTAAGGACCGGGGAGCTGTTTTTT.

This chain connects TRBV10-3 to TRBJ2-7; 12 nucleotides align to TRBD2. Unmatched junction bases numbered 5, after V lost 5 bases and J lost 6 bases. The length of the CDR3 is 14 residues. CDR1 is ENHRY, CDR2 SYGVKD, per germline. CDR3 sequence (DNA): TGTGCCATCAGTTCTAGCGGGGGGGCTTCCGAGCAGTACTTC. It codes for CAISSSGGASEQYF.

This rearrangement joins TRBV4-3 to TRBJ2-7; 12 bases fit TRBD2. After removal of 1 base from V and 6 bases from J, the junction contained 4 bases not matched to a gene. Per the germline V gene, CDR1 is LGHNA and CDR2 is YSLEER. CDR3 length: 15 amino acids. In DNA form, the CDR3 reads TGCGCCAGCAGCCAAGCCCTAGCGGGAGGGCGCGAGCAGTACTTC. Its translation: CASSQALAGGREQYF.

The rearrangement uses TRBV7-3 and TRBJ1-1; tentative D call: TRBD1 (6 bases). The CDR3 length is 13 residues. The V end lost 5 bases, the J end lost 1 base, and 8 bases lay between the germline ends. Germline values: CDR1 SGHTA, CDR2 FQGTGA. The CDR3 DNA sequence: TGTGCCAGCAGCCCGACAGGGAACACTGAAGCTTTCTTT. Amino acids: CASSPTGNTEAFF.

The rearrangement links TRBV5-8 to TRBJ2-2; D remains ambiguous. CDR3 length equals 15 residues. V lost 7 bases and J lost 6, with 19 bases in between. CDR1 SGHTS and CDR2 YDEGEE come from the germline V gene. The CDR3, as DNA: TGTGCCAGCCCCCCCGGCACGGTCCGGGCCGGGGAGCTGTTTTTT. It specifies CASPPGTVRAGELFF.

The chain carries TRBV9 and TRBJ2-5, with TRBD1 matching 9 bases. The junction had 10 bases not matched to a gene; V was cut back by 4 bases and J by 0 bases. Per germline, CDR1 SGDLS and CDR2 YYNGEE. The CDR3 covers 17 residues. The CDR3 coding sequence is TGTGCCAGCAGCCATGACCTGGACAGGGGAAACCAAGAGACCCAGTACTTC. It specifies CASSHDLDRGNQETQYF.

This clone has more than one count but fewer than ten. The chain employs TRBV15 and TRBJ1-6; 8 nucleotides agree with TRBD1. With V trimmed by 2 bases and J by 11 bases, 8 bases remained unmatched. This CDR3 has 15 residues. The germline CDR1 and CDR2 sequences are LNHNV and YYDKDF (reference sequence). The CDR3 loop is CATSRSNRGEAPLHF. CDR3 in DNA: TGTGCCACCAGCAGAAGTAACAGGGGGGAGGCACCCCTCCACTTT.

The rearrangement uses TRBV28 and TRBJ1-1; TRBD1 matches at 7 bases. The V gene end was trimmed by 2 bases and the J gene end by 3 bases; junction bases not matched to a gene: 18. CDR3 size: 19 residues. Germline-derived CDR1 and CDR2 are MDHEN and SYDVKM. The CDR3 is CASSLVGRQGQVGDTEAFF. CDR3 nucleotide sequence: TGTGCCAGCAGTTTAGTAGGTAGACAGGGTCAGGTAGGGGACACTGAAGCTTTCTTT. The variable domain in full, with the rest retrieved from reference TRBV28 and TRBJ1-1, is DVKVTQSSRYLVKRTGEKVFLECVQDMDHENMFWYRQDPGLGLRLIYFSYDVKMKEKGDIPEGYSVSREKKERFSLILESASTNQTSMYLCASSLVGRQGQVGDTEAFFGQGTRLTVV.

The chain couples TRBV7-8 to TRBJ2-7, with D maybe TRBD2 (6 bases). The CDR3 has 15 residues. The germline gives CDR1 SGHVS, CDR2 FQNEAQ. Trimming shortened V by 1 base and J by 3 bases, and 13 bases separated the two germline ends. This CDR3 reads CASSLDLGTFYEQYF. The DNA of the CDR3 is TGTGCCAGCAGCTTAGATCTGGGGACTTTCTACGAGCAGTACTTC. The variable domain in full, with the rest retrieved from reference TRBV7-8 and TRBJ2-7, is GAGVSQSPRYKVAKRGQDVALRCDPISGHVSLFWYQQALGQGPEFLTYFQNEAQLDKSGLPSDRFFAERPEGSVSTLKIQRTQQEDSAVYLCASSLDLGTFYEQYFGPGTRLTVT.

This clone has more than one count but fewer than ten. V is TRBV7-2 and J is TRBJ1-2, with a tentative D call TRBD1 (5 bases). This CDR3 has 17 residues. Germline lookup yields CDR1 SGHTA and CDR2 FQGNSA. V shed 0 bases and J shed 0 bases, with 14 bases lying between them. DNA for the CDR3: TGTGCCAGCAGCTTAGCGCCGGGGGGAACTTCTAACTATGGCTACACCTTC. Protein: CASSLAPGGTSNYGYTF.